The sequence of this T cell receptor beta chain was determined in a study of CXCR3-negative and CXCR3-positive naive CD8 T cells. As for the study in general: Total TRB output reached 120 million to 150 million reads, about 1.5 +/- 0.3 million per library.

Concerning this clonotype: Antigen specificity is unknown.

In preparing the TRB cDNA libraries, 5' RACE with UMI labels was used. After re-calling the 5' RACE reads, TCRdb lists one entry per CDR3 protein, DNA absent. The sample yields just under 90,000 distinct CDR3 sequences, of which the top ten take up about 0.8%. CDR1 and CDR2 (germline): SSHAT, FNYEAQ (reference sequence). This CDR3 has 15 amino acids. Study-level points and caveats: Hydrophobicity was higher for TRB CDR3s found in CXCR3-positive naive cells than in CXCR3-negative naive cells. No difference in surface CD5 was seen between naive subsets, and TCR strength was inferred from TRB CDR3 properties. Similar TRBV-TRBJ gene usage was seen in naive CXCR3-negative and CXCR3-positive cells, but not in memory cells.

This chain connects TRBV7-7 to TRBJ2-5; TCRdb's D call, TRBD1, is unchecked because there is no DNA. This TCR came from a human donor in good health. Some clones in this sample may be carry-over from other donors' samples. The sequenced sample was naive CXCR3+ CD8+ T cells from blood. The sample's subset: CD45RO-CCR7+CD27+CD95- naive CD8+ T cells expressing CXCR3 (TNR3+). The CDR3 loop reads CASSPFQGAQETQYF.